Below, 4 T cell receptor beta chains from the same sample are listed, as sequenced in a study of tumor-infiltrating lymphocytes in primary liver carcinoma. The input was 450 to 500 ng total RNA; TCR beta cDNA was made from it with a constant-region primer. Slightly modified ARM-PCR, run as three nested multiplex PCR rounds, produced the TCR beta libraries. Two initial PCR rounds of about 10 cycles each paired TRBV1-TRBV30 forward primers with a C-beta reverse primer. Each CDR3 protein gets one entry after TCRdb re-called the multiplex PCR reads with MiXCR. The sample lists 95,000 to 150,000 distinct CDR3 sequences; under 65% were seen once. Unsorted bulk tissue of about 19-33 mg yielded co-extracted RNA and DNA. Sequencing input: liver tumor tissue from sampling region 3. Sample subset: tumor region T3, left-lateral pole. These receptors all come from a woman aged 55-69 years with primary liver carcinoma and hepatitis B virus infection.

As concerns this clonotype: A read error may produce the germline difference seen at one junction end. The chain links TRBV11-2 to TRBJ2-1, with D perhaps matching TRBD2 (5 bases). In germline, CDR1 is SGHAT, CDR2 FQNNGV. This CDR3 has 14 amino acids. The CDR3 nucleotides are TGTACCAGCAGCTTAGTCCTAGCTGGCAATGAGCAGTTGTTC. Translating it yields CTSSLVLAGNEQLF.

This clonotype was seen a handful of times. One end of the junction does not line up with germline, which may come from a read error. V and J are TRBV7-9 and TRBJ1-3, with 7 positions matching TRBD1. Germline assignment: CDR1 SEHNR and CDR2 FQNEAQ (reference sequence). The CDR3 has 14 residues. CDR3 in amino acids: CTSRSDRQGNTIYF. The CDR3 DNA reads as TGTACCAGCAGATCGGACAGGCAGGGAAACACCATATATTTT.

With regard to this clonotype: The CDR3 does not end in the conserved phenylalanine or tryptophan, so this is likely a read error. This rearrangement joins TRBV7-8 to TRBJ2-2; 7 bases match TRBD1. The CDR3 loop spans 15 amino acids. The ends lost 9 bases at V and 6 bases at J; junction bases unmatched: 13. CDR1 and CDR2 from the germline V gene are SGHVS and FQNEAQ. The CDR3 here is CARSYLRGRAGELFY. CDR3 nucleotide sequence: TGTGCCAGGAGTTACCTGAGGGGGCGGGCCGGGGAGCTGTTTTAT.

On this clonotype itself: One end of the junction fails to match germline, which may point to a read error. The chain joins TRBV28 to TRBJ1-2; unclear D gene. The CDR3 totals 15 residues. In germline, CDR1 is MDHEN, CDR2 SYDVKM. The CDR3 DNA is TGTGCCCGCAGCTCCGTACAGCTCCAGGACTATGGCTACACCTTC. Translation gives CARSSVQLQDYGYTF.